A single sample is the source of the 9 T cell receptor beta chains below, sequenced in a study of blood T cells in healthy people across ages. Sample-barcoded 5' priming and a J-beta primer mix drove a second PCR of 7 to 11 cycles. Each CDR3 protein is one row after TCRdb ran MiXCR on the 5' RACE reads. The table lists 750,000 to 950,000 distinct CDR3 sequences, almost 30% of them singletons. A further study also used this sample, focusing on T cells of mothers and their children.

The sequenced material came from blood. The receptors originated from a woman between 40 and 55 years old in good health.

The chain carries TRBV7-9 and TRBJ1-2; D perhaps matches TRBD1 (5 bases). V gave up 5 bases and J gave up 6 bases, with 22 bases separating them. This CDR3 region has 16 residues. Per germline, CDR1 SEHNR and CDR2 FQNEAQ (reference sequence). In nucleotides, the CDR3 is TGTGCCAGCAGCGATCAAACGCGTGGTGGGGCGCATGGCTACACCTTC. Residues: CASSDQTRGGAHGYTF.

This clonotype was counted many times. CDR3 protein: CASSVYDGSSYNEQFF. The CDR3 DNA sequence: TGTGCCAGCAGCGTTTACGACGGGAGCTCCTACAATGAGCAGTTCTTC. V gene TRBV9 combines with J gene TRBJ2-1, with D perhaps TRBD2 (6 bases). Trimming removed 2 bases from V and 0 bases from J, with 12 bases in between. This CDR3 has 16 amino acids. The germline gives CDR1 SGDLS, CDR2 YYNGEE.

The V call is TRBV9, the J call TRBJ1-1; D not resolved. The CDR3 runs to 12 residues. Trimming shortened V by 6 bases and J by 7 bases, and 13 bases separated the two germline ends. CDR1 is SGDLS and CDR2 is YYNGEE in the germline V gene. The CDR3 nucleotides are TGTGCCAGCAACCCCGTGGGTGTTGAAGCTTTCTTT. Translated: CASNPVGVEAFF.

This chain joins TRBV6-5 and TRBJ1-2; TRBD1 matches at 8 bases. The trim removed 5 bases at V and 5 bases at J, leaving 13 bases unmatched. The CDR3 is 16 residues long. Germline CDR1 MNHEY, CDR2 SVGAGI. The CDR3 region has the DNA TGTGCCAGCAGTATGACAGGGGACGAATCCATTTATGGCTACACCTTC. Translated, it gives CASSMTGDESIYGYTF.

In its sample, this clonotype was seen a few times. The chain uses TRBV5-1 and TRBJ1-2; D remains unclear. Germline CDR1 and CDR2: SGHRS and YFSETQ. The CDR3 totals 12 residues. V shed 4 bases and J shed 6 bases, with 10 bases lying between them. CDR3 in amino acids: CASSPPGDGYTF. The CDR3 DNA follows: TGCGCCAGCAGCCCCCCCGGGGATGGCTACACCTTC.

This clonotype was counted at least ten times. CDR3 nucleotides: TGTGCCAGCAGTTTATACGGGCGGGACGAAAAACTGTTTTTT. Its translation is CASSLYGRDEKLFF. The V call is TRBV12-3 or TRBV12-4, the J call TRBJ1-4; maybe TRBD1 (5 bases). CDR3 length: 14 amino acids. The ends were cut back, 2 bases at V and 8 bases at J, with 12 bases in the middle.

The table lists this clonotype with a few counts. This sequence joins TRBV7-3 and TRBJ1-1; 7 bases map to TRBD1. The V gene's germline CDR1 is SGHTA and CDR2 FQGTGA. The CDR3 runs to 13 residues. J lost 4 bases, V lost 5 bases, and 4 bases had no gene match. The CDR3 DNA sequence: TGTGCCAGCAGCCCAAAGGGGGCCACTGAAGCTTTCTTT. Residues: CASSPKGATEAFF.

The chain recombines TRBV20-1 with TRBJ1-5; 12 bases match TRBD1. Germline V gene data show CDR1 as DFQATT and CDR2 as SNEGSKA (reference sequence). The CDR3 length is 15 residues. V shed 6 bases and J 3 bases; nucleotides not matched to a gene: 6. DNA of the CDR3: TGCAGTGCAGGGACAGGGGGCACGGTCAATCAGCCCCAGCATTTT. The encoded protein is CSAGTGGTVNQPQHF.

This clonotype was seen repeatedly, ten times or more. Here the CDR3 DNA reads TGTGCCAGCAGTTCCTTCCCGGGACAGGGGGCCTACGAGCAGTACTTC. Amino acids: CASSSFPGQGAYEQYF. The V gene is TRBV6-2 or TRBV6-3, the J gene TRBJ2-7; 11 bases line up with TRBD1. The germline V gene encodes CDR1 MNHEY and CDR2 SVGEGT. The CDR3 is 16 residues long. The trim removed 4 bases at V and 2 bases at J, leaving 7 bases unmatched.